What follows are 23 T cell receptor beta chains derived from one specimen sequenced in a study of shared clonotypes between healthy human individuals. Data came from immunoSEQ multiplex PCR; TCRdb stores just in-frame clones and leaves some out. The table records some 2,500,000 clones, about 90% of them present only once. Sequenced input: naive CD4+ T cells from PBMCs. Indicated subset: CD45RA+ positively selected. Receptors originate from a man aged 18 to 29 in good health. Some clones in this sample may be carry-over from other donors' samples.

The chain has TRBV6-1 and TRBJ2-3; 8 nucleotides line up with TRBD1. After removal of 3 bases from V and 0 bases from J, the junction contained 5 bases not matched to a gene. Germline V gene lookup returns CDR1 MNHNS and CDR2 SASEGT. The CDR3 extends over 16 amino acids. In DNA form, the CDR3 reads TGTGCCAGCAGTGACCAGGGGGCACTAAGCACAGATACGCAGTATTTT. Residues: CASSDQGALSTDTQYF.

CDR3 in amino acids: CASSLTWEQYF. As DNA, the CDR3 is TGTGCCAGCAGCTTGACATGGGAGCAGTACTTC. The rearrangement uses TRBV7-9 and TRBJ2-5; tentative D call: TRBD2 (5 bases). Germline values: CDR1 SEHNR, CDR2 FQNEAQ (reference sequence). CDR3 size: 11 residues. V was shortened by 3 bases and J by 11 bases, with 10 bases between the two germline ends.

Only one count was recorded for this clone. The J gene is TRBJ2-2, the V gene TRBV13; TRBD2 agrees at 10 bases. The ends lost 2 bases at V and 0 bases at J; junction bases unmatched: 15. Germline V gene sequence: CDR1 PRHDT, CDR2 FYEKMQ (reference sequence). The CDR3 has 21 amino acids. CDR3 sequence: CASSLRYTLWTSGTNTGELFF. Here the CDR3 DNA reads TGTGCCAGCAGCTTAAGATACACACTTTGGACTAGCGGAACGAACACCGGGGAGCTGTTTTTT.

The CDR3: CAISESGTGYTF. CDR3 nucleotides: TGTGCCATCAGTGAGTCCGGCACTGGCTACACCTTC. The chain combines TRBV10-3 with TRBJ1-2, with D unclear. This CDR3 spans 12 amino acids. Per the germline V gene, CDR1 is ENHRY and CDR2 is SYGVKD. V was clipped by 0 bases and J by 7 bases, with 6 bases between them.

The V call is TRBV11-3, the J call TRBJ2-2, with TRBD1 matching 7 bases. J gave up 6 bases and V 5 bases, and 9 bases lay outside the gene matches. Germline V gene data show CDR1 as SGHNT and CDR2 as YENEEA. The CDR3 is 15 amino acids. The CDR3 spells CASSQTTGDSGELFF. The CDR3 region has the DNA TGTGCCAGCAGCCAAACCACAGGGGATTCCGGGGAGCTGTTTTTT.

This chain uses TRBV7-2 with TRBJ2-7; D could derive from TRBD1 or TRBD2 (5 bases each). Germline V lookup: CDR1 SGHTA, CDR2 FQGNSA. The CDR3 is 16 amino acids. The V gene lost 0 bases and the J gene lost 6 bases, with 18 bases spanning the gap. The CDR3 DNA reads as TGTGCCAGCAGCTTAGCCTCCGGGACCCGCAGCGCCGAGCAGTACTTC. The encoded protein is CASSLASGTRSAEQYF.

The V call is TRBV9, the J call TRBJ1-3; D gene ambiguous. Germline V lookup: CDR1 SGDLS, CDR2 YYNGEE. The CDR3 consists of 15 residues. The V and J ends lost 0 bases and 0 bases respectively, with 7 bases between them. In DNA form, the CDR3 reads TGTGCCAGCAGCGTAGGCTCCCTCTCTGGAAACACCATATATTTT. Translation gives CASSVGSLSGNTIYF.

The chain joins TRBV19 to TRBJ1-3, with a possible D match to TRBD1 (5 bases). Germline assignment: CDR1 LNHDA and CDR2 SQIVND (reference sequence). V lost 7 bases and J lost 2, with 12 bases in between. The CDR3 is 14 residues long. The CDR3: CASTPPGPGNTIYF. CDR3 DNA sequence: TGTGCCAGTACCCCGCCAGGGCCTGGAAACACCATATATTTT.

The chain uses TRBV4-2 and TRBJ2-3, with D perhaps TRBD2 (6 bases). The CDR3 is 19 residues long. With 2 bases removed from V and 1 base from J, the gap between germline ends came to 22 bases. Germline V gene lookup returns CDR1 LGHNA and CDR2 YNFKEQ. The CDR3: CASSQRPLLGGYGTDTQYF. The CDR3, as DNA: TGTGCCAGCAGCCAAAGGCCCCTCCTGGGGGGATACGGCACAGATACGCAGTATTTT.

This chain links TRBV4-3 with TRBJ2-7; 7 nucleotides match TRBD1. CDR3 length: 15 residues. CDR1 is LGHNA and CDR2 is YSLEER in the germline V gene. V shed 3 bases and J 6 bases; nucleotides not matched to a gene: 11. The CDR3 DNA follows: TGCGCCAGCAGCCATAGACAGGGCGCATTGGGCGAGCAGTACTTC. Translating it yields CASSHRQGALGEQYF.

The chain recombines TRBV7-8 with TRBJ2-7; D might be TRBD1 or TRBD2, each matching 5 bases. CDR3 size: 14 residues. Germline V gene sequence: CDR1 SGHVS, CDR2 FQNEAQ. V shed 1 base and J shed 2 bases, with 9 bases lying between them. The CDR3 coding sequence is TGTGCCAGCAGCTTAGTAGAGGGACCCTACGAGCAGTACTTC. Translation gives CASSLVEGPYEQYF.

J is TRBJ2-6 and V is TRBV5-1; D tentatively reads TRBD1 or TRBD2 (5 bases each). Per the germline V gene, CDR1 is SGHRS and CDR2 is YFSETQ. The CDR3 consists of 18 residues. The V gene lost 0 bases and the J gene lost 0 bases, with 13 bases spanning the gap. CDR3 region: CASSLAGGWDSGANVLTF. CDR3 in DNA: TGCGCCAGCAGCTTGGCTGGGGGTTGGGACTCTGGGGCCAACGTCCTGACTTTC. The full variable domain, rest sourced from reference TRBV5-1 and TRBJ2-6, is KAGVTQTPRYLIKTRGQQVTLSCSPISGHRSVSWYQQTPGQGLQFLFEYFSETQRNKGNFPGRFSGRQFSNSRSEMNVSTLELGDSALYLCASSLAGGWDSGANVLTFGAGSRLTVL.

About this clone: Germline and junction disagree at one end, which may indicate a read error. The chain links TRBV5-4 to TRBJ1-1; D is undetermined. Germline lookup yields CDR1 SGHNT and CDR2 YYREEE (reference sequence). This CDR3 spans 15 amino acids. The CDR3 spells CASSLGKALNTEAFF. CDR3 nucleotides: TGTGCCAGCAGTTTGGGAAAAGCCTTGAACACTGAAGCTTTCTTT.

This chain connects TRBV27 to TRBJ1-5; 10 nucleotides align to TRBD1. CDR3 length: 16 residues. The junction had 9 bases not matched to a gene; V was cut back by 5 bases and J by 5 bases. Germline values: CDR1 MNHEY, CDR2 SMNVEV (reference sequence). CDR3 residues: CASSINRQGAYQPQHF. In DNA form, the CDR3 reads TGTGCCAGCAGTATAAATCGACAGGGGGCTTATCAGCCCCAGCATTTT.

The chain joins TRBV10-1 to TRBJ2-1; the D gene is possibly TRBD2 (6 bases). The germline V gene has CDR1 WNHNN and CDR2 SYGVQD (reference sequence). V was trimmed by 0 bases and J by 4 bases, leaving 19 bases between them. The CDR3 is 18 amino acids. Here the CDR3 DNA reads TGCGCCAGCAGTGAGTCGCGGAGGGCGGCCCAGGCTTACAATGAGCAGTTCTTC. As protein: CASSESRRAAQAYNEQFF.

This clone was counted a single time. V gene TRBV5-3 combines with J gene TRBJ2-7; 7 nucleotides agree with TRBD1. TRBV5-3 is reported as an ORF; its role is uncertain. This CDR3 is 13 amino acids long. With 5 bases clipped from V and 5 bases from J, the junction kept 7 bases outside the gene matches. The CDR3 loop is CARSPTGAHEQYF. Here the CDR3 DNA reads TGTGCCAGAAGTCCCACAGGGGCCCACGAGCAGTACTTC.

This clone was seen just once. The chain is built from TRBV11-3 and TRBJ2-1, with 7 bases matching TRBD1. The CDR3 is made up of 12 amino acids. Germline V gene lookup returns CDR1 SGHNT and CDR2 YENEEA. V shed 3 bases and J 10 bases; nucleotides not matched to a gene: 3. The CDR3 DNA sequence: TGTGCCAGCAGCTTTTCGACAGGGGAGCAGTTCTTC. It translates to CASSFSTGEQFF.

This chain uses TRBV6-6 with TRBJ2-7; either TRBD1 or TRBD2 may fit D (5 bases each). Trimming took 4 bases from V and 3 from J, leaving 16 bases between them. This CDR3 is 15 amino acids long. From germline, CDR1 is MNHNY and CDR2 SVGAGI (reference sequence). The CDR3 nucleotides are TGTGCCAGCAGTTCTGGGGGACGAGTTAACTACGAGCAGTACTTC. Protein product: CASSSGGRVNYEQYF.

Comment on this clone: Other DNA sequences in this specimen translate into the identical CDR3. The rearrangement links TRBV18 to TRBJ1-1, with D hard to call. Trimming cost V 0 bases and J 0 bases, with 8 bases left between them. Germline lookup yields CDR1 KGHSH and CDR2 LQKENI. This CDR3 has 15 amino acids. DNA of the CDR3: TGTGCCAGCTCACCACCGGGAGGGATGAACACTGAAGCTTTCTTT. Translation gives CASSPPGGMNTEAFF.

The V gene is TRBV19, the J gene TRBJ2-1; 10 bases match TRBD1. The trim removed 0 bases at V and 8 bases at J, leaving 13 bases unmatched. The CDR3 spans 18 residues. The germline V gene has CDR1 LNHDA and CDR2 SQIVND (reference sequence). CDR3 nucleotides: TGTGCCAGTAGTATAGAAGGACAGGGGGTACGTGGTATTTATGAGCAGTTCTTC. Its translation is CASSIEGQGVRGIYEQFF.

The genes are TRBV6-1 and TRBJ2-1; D may be TRBD1 (5 bases). The germline V gene encodes CDR1 MNHNS and CDR2 SASEGT. The CDR3 spans 13 residues. V lost 7 bases, J lost 12 bases, and 19 bases lay in between. DNA for the CDR3: TGTGCCAGCACCGTCGTTGGGGCGTTGCGGCAGTTCTTC. Translation gives CASTVVGALRQFF.

The CDR3 DNA is TGTGCCAGCAGTCGTATCCTAGGGGTCTTCAATGAGCAGTTCTTC. Translated, it gives CASSRILGVFNEQFF. This chain connects TRBV7-6 to TRBJ2-1; D perhaps matches TRBD1 (5 bases). V was shortened by 6 bases and J by 6 bases, with 18 bases between the two germline ends. Per the germline V gene, CDR1 is SGHVS and CDR2 is FNYEAQ. The CDR3 sequence is 15 residues long.

The chain combines TRBV29-1 with TRBJ2-3, with TRBD2 matching over 12 bases. The V segment lost 3 bases and the J segment 1 base; nucleotides outside the gene matches: 2. Germline CDR1 is SQVTM and CDR2 is ANQGSEA. This CDR3 contains 15 residues. The CDR3 bases are TGCAGCGTTGAGCTAGCGGGAGGGGGCACAGATACGCAGTATTTT. Amino acids: CSVELAGGGTDTQYF.